These 5 T cell receptor beta chains share one sample of origin, sequenced in a study of blood T cells in healthy people across ages. For the second PCR, which ran for 7 to 11 cycles, a sample-barcoded 5' primer and a J-beta primer mix were used. TCRdb re-called the 5' RACE reads through MiXCR, storing one row per CDR3 protein. The table lists about 560,000 distinct CDR3 sequences, 25% to 35% of them singletons, with approximately 3.6% in the top ten. These data were also reused for a study on T cells of mothers and their children.

Sequenced input: blood. The receptor source for this set is a boy under 10 years old in good health.

Only a few counts were recorded for this clonotype. The chain uses TRBV12-3 or TRBV12-4 and TRBJ1-2; D is possibly TRBD1 (5 bases). This CDR3 has 16 residues. Trimming left V 4 bases short and J 4 bases short, with 19 bases between. CDR3 sequence reads: CASSYSGTPLLYGYTF. The CDR3 DNA is TGTGCCAGCAGTTACTCCGGGACCCCTCTCCTCTATGGCTACACCTTC.

This clonotype was detected a few times. The chain combines TRBV29-1 with TRBJ2-7; D ambiguous. The CDR3 is 12 residues long. V dropped 1 base and J dropped 4 bases, with 8 bases sitting between them. CDR1 is SQVTM and CDR2 is ANQGSEA in the germline V gene. The CDR3: CSVEVEMYEQYF. The CDR3 nucleotides are TGCAGCGTTGAAGTTGAAATGTACGAGCAGTACTTC.

This clonotype was detected only a few times. This chain joins TRBV4-1 and TRBJ1-2; 12 bases line up with TRBD1. V shed 3 bases, J shed 4 bases, and the junction held 6 bases outside the gene matches. The CDR3 is 16 amino acids. Germline V gene lookup returns CDR1 MGHRA and CDR2 YSYEKL. The CDR3: CASSHPRDRGPYGYTF. The CDR3 DNA sequence: TGCGCCAGCAGCCATCCCCGGGACAGGGGGCCCTATGGCTACACCTTC.

CDR3 in DNA: TGTGCCAGCAGTCCCTACAGGGTAGCCTATGGCTACACCTTC. Encoded protein: CASSPYRVAYGYTF. The chain links TRBV27 to TRBJ1-2; perhaps TRBD1 as D (6 bases). The germline V gene has CDR1 MNHEY and CDR2 SMNVEV (reference sequence). This CDR3 region has 14 residues. The germline V and J ends were trimmed by 5 bases and 4 bases, with 14 bases remaining between them.

This clonotype was picked up a small number of times. The chain links TRBV12-3 or TRBV12-4 to TRBJ1-2; no clear D. Trimming pared 4 bases from V and 0 bases from J, leaving 6 bases between. The CDR3 is made up of 13 amino acids. CDR3 nucleotide sequence: TGTGCCAGCAGTTCAGGAGCTAACTATGGCTACACCTTC. It codes for CASSSGANYGYTF.